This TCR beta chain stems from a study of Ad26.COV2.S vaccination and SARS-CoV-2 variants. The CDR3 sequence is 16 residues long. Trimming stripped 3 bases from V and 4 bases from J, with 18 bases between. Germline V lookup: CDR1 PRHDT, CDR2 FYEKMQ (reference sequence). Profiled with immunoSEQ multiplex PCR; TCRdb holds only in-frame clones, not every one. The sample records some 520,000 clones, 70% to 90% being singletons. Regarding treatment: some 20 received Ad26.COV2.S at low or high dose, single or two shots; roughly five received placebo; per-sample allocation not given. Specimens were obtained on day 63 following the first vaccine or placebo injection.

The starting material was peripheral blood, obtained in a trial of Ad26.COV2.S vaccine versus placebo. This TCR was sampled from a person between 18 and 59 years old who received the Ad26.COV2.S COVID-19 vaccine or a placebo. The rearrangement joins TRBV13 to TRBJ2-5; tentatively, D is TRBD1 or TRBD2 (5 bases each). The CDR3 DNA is TGTGCCAGCAGCTTTCGGGGCACCTTGATGGGAGAGACCCAGTACTTC. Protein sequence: CASSFRGTLMGETQYF.